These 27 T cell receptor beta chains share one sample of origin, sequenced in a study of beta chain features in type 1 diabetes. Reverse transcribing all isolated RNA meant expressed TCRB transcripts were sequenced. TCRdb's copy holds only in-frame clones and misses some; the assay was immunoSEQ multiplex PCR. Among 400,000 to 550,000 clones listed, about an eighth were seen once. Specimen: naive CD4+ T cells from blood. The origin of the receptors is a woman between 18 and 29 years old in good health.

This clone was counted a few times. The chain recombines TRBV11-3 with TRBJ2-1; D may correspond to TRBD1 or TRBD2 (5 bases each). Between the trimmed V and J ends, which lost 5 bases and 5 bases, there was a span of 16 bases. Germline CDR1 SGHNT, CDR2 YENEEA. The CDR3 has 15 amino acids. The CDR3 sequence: CASSRGPAINNEQFF. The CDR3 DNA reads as TGTGCCAGCAGCCGGGGACCAGCGATCAACAATGAGCAGTTCTTC.

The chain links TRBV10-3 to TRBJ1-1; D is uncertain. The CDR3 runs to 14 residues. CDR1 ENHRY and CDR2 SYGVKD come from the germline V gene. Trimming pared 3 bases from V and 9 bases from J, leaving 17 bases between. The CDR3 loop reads CAISDSTEGRKAFF. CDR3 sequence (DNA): TGTGCCATCAGTGATTCGACTGAGGGCAGGAAAGCTTTCTTT.

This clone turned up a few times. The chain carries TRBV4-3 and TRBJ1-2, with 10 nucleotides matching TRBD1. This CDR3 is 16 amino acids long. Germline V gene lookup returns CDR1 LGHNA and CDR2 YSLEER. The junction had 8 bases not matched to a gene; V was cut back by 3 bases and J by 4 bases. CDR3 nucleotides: TGCGCCAGCAGCCAGGGAACGGGGGACAGGGGCTATGGCTACACCTTC. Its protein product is CASSQGTGDRGYGYTF.

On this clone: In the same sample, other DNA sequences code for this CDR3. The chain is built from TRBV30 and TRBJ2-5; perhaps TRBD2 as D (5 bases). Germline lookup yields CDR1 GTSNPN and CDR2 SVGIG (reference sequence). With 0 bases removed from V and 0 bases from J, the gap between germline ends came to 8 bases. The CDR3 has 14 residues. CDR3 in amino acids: CAWSVGGNQETQYF. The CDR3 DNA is TGTGCCTGGAGTGTAGGAGGCAACCAAGAGACCCAGTACTTC.

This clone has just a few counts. The CDR3 protein is CASSLPRTDVPYEQYF. Written as DNA, the CDR3 is TGCGCCAGCAGCTTACCTCGGACGGATGTTCCCTACGAGCAGTACTTC. This chain joins TRBV5-1 and TRBJ2-7; unclear D gene. The V gene's germline CDR1 is SGHRS and CDR2 YFSETQ. Trimming pared 2 bases from V and 2 bases from J, leaving 17 bases between. The CDR3 length is 16 residues. Full variable domain (rest looked up from reference TRBV5-1 and TRBJ2-7): KAGVTQTPRYLIKTRGQQVTLSCSPISGHRSVSWYQQTPGQGLQFLFEYFSETQRNKGNFPGRFSGRQFSNSRSEMNVSTLELGDSALYLCASSLPRTDVPYEQYFGPGTRLTVT.

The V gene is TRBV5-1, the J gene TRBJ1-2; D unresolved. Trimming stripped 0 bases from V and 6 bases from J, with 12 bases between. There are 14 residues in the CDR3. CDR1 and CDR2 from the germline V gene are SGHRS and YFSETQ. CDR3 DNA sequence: TGCGCCAGCAGCTTGGTTACGGGTCTGGATGGCTACACCTTC. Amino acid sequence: CASSLVTGLDGYTF.

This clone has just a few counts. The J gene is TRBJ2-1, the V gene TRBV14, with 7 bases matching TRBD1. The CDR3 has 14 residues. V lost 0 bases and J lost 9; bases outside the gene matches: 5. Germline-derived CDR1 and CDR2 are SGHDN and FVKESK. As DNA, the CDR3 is TGTGCCAGCAGCCAAGATTACAGGGACAGTGAGCAGTTCTTC. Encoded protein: CASSQDYRDSEQFF.

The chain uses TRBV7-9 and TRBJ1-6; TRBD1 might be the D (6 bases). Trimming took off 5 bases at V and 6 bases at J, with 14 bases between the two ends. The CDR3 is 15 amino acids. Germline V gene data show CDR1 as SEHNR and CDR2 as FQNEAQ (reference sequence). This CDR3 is CASSPKTGSNSPLHF. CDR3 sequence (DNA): TGTGCCAGCAGCCCGAAGACAGGTTCTAATTCACCCCTCCACTTT.

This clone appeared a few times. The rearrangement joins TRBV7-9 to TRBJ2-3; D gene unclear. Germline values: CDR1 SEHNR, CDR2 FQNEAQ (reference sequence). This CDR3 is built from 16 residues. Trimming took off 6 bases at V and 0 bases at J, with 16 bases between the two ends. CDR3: CASSSPGAESTDTQYF. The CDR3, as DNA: TGTGCCAGCAGTTCCCCCGGAGCAGAGAGCACAGATACGCAGTATTTT. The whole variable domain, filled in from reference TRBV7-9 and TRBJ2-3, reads DTGVSQNPRHKITKRGQNVTFRCDPISEHNRLYWYRQTLGQGPEFLTYFQNEAQLEKSRLLSDRFSAERPKGSFSTLEIQRTEQGDSAMYLCASSSPGAESTDTQYFGPGTRLTVL.

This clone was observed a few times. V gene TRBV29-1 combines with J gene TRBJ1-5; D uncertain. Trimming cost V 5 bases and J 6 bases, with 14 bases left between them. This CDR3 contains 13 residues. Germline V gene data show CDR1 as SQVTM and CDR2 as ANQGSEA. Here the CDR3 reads CSVLSDFGQPQHF. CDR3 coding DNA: TGCAGCGTTTTATCGGACTTCGGTCAGCCCCAGCATTTT. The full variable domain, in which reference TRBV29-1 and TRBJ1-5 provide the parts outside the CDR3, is SAVISQKPSRDICQRGTSLTIQCQVDSQVTMMFWYRQQPGQSLTLIATANQGSEATYESGFVIDKFPISRPNLTFSTLTVSNMSPEDSSIYLCSVLSDFGQPQHFGDGTRLSIL.

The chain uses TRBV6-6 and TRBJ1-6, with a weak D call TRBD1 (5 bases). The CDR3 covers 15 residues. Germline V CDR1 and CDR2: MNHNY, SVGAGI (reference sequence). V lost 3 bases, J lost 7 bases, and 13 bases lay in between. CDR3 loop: CASSYFSGGNSPLHF. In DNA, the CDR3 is TGTGCCAGCAGTTATTTTTCCGGGGGAAATTCACCCCTCCACTTT.

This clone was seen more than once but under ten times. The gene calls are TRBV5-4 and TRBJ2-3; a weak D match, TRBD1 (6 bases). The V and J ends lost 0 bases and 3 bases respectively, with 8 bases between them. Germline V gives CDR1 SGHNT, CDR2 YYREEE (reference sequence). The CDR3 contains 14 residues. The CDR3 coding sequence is TGTGCCAGCAGCTTGGAACAGGGTACAGATACGCAGTATTTT. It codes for CASSLEQGTDTQYF.

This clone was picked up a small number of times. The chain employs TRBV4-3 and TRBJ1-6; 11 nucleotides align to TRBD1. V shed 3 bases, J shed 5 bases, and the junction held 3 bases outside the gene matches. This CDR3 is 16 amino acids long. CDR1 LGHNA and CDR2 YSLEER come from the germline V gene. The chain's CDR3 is CASSQDRGRDNSPLHF. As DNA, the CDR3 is TGCGCCAGCAGCCAGGACAGGGGGCGGGATAATTCACCCCTCCACTTT.

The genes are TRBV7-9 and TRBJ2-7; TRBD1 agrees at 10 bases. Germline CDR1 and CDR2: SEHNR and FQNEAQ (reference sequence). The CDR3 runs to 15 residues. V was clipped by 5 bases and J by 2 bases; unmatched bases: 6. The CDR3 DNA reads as TGTGCCAGCAGCCCCGGGACAGGGGAGGCCTACGAGCAGTACTTC. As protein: CASSPGTGEAYEQYF.

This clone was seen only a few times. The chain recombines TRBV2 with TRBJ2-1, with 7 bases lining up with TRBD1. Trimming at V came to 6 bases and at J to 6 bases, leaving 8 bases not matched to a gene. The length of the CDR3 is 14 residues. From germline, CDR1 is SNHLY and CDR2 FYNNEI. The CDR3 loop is CASSMGQSFNEQFF. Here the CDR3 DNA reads TGTGCCAGCAGCATGGGACAGTCTTTCAATGAGCAGTTCTTC.

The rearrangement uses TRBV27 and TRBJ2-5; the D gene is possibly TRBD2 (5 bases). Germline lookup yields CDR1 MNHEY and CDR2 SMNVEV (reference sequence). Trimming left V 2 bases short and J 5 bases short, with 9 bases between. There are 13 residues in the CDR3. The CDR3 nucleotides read TGTGCCAGCAGTTTAAGGGAGAGGGAGACCCAGTACTTC. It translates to CASSLRERETQYF.

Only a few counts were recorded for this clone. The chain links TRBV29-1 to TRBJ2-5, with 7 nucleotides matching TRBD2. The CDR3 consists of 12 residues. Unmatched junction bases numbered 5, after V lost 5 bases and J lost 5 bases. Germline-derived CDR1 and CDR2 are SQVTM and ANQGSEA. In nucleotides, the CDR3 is TGCAGCGTTTACGAAGCGGGGGAGACCCAGTACTTC. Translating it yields CSVYEAGETQYF.

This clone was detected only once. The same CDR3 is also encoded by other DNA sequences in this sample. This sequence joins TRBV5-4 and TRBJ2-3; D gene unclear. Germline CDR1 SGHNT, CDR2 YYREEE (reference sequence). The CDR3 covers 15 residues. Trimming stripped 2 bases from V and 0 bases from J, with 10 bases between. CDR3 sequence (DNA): TGTGCCAGCAGCTTAGCTCTGGCTAGCACAGATACGCAGTATTTT. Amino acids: CASSLALASTDTQYF.

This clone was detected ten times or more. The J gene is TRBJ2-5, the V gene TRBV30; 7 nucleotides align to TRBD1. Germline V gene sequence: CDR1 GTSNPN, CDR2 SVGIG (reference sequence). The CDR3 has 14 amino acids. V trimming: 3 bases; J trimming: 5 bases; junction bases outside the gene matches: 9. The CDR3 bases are TGTGCCTGGAGGACAGGGCCTTGGAAGGAGACCCAGTACTTC. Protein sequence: CAWRTGPWKETQYF. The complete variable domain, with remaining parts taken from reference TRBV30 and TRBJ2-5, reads SQTIHQWPATLVQPVGSPLSLECTVEGTSNPNLYWYRQAAGRGLQLLFYSVGIGQISSEVPQNLSASRPQDRQFILSSKKLLLSDSGFYLCAWRTGPWKETQYFGPGTRLLVL.

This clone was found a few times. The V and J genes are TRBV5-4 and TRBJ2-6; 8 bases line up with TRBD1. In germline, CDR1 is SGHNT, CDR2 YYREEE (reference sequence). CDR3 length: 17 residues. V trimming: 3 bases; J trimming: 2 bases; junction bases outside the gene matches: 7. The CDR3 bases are TGTGCCAGCAGCTCACAGACAGGGGCGGCTGGGGCCAACGTCCTGACTTTC. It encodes CASSSQTGAAGANVLTF.

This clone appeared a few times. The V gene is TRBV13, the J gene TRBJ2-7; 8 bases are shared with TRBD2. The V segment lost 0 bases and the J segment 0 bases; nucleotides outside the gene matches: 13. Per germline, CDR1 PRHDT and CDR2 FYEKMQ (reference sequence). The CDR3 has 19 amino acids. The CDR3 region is CASSLGWRSSGSSSYEQYF. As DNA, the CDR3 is TGTGCCAGCAGCTTAGGCTGGCGGTCGAGCGGGAGCAGCTCCTACGAGCAGTACTTC.

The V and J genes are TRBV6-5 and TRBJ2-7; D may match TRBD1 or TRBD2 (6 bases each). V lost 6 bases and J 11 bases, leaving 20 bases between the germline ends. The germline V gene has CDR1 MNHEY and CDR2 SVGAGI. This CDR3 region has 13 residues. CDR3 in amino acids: CASSPEGLRGEYV. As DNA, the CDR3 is TGTGCCAGCAGCCCGGAGGGGCTCAGGGGAGAGTACGTC.

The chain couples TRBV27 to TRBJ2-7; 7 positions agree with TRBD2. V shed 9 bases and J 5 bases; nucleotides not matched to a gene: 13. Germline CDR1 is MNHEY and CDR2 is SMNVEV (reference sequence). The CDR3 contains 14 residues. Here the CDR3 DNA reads TGTGCCAGGCGAGGGAGGGGAGAGCTAGACGAGCAGTACTTC. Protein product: CARRGRGELDEQYF.

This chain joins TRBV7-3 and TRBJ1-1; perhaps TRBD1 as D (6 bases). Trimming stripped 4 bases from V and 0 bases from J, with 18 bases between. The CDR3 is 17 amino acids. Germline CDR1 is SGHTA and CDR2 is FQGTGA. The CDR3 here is CASSSPPGGGMNTEAFF. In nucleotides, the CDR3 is TGTGCCAGCAGCTCCCCCCCGGGGGGCGGCATGAACACTGAAGCTTTCTTT.

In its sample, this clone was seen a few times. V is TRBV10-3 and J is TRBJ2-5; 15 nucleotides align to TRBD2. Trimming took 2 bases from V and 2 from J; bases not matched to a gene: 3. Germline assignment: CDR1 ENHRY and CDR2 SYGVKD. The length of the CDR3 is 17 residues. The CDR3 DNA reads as TGTGCCATCAGTGAGGGACTAGCGGGAGGGCCGCAAGAGACCCAGTACTTC. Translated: CAISEGLAGGPQETQYF.

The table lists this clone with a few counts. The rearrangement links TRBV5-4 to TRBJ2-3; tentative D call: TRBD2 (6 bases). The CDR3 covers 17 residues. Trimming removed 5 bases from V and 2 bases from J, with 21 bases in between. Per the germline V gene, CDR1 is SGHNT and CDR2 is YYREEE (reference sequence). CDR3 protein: CASRRGQTDLSTDTQYF. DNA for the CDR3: TGTGCCAGCAGGCGGGGCCAGACAGACTTATCCACAGATACGCAGTATTTT.

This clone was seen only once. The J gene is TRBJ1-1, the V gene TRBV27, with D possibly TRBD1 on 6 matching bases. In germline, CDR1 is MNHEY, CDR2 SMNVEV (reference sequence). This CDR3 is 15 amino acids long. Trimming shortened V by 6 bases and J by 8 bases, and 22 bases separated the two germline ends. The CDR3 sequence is CASSRSSRGLWEAFF. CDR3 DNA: TGTGCCAGCAGCCGCTCCTCACGGGGGCTGTGGGAAGCTTTCTTT.